Shown below are 2 T cell receptor beta chains from a single sample sequenced in a study of spatial heterogeneity in lung cancer. Noted time point: sample taken at primary tumor resection. TCRdb processed the 5' RACE reads anew with MiXCR; each CDR3 protein has one entry. The table has about 48,000 distinct CDR3 sequences, roughly 5.2% seen once; the top ten hold over 8.5%. The sequenced sample was PBMCs, obtained at surgery. The receptors were sampled from a male donor with early-stage non-small cell lung cancer.

At least ten counts were recorded for this clonotype. This chain uses TRBV2 with TRBJ2-1; either TRBD1 or TRBD2 may supply D (5 bases each). The germline V and J ends were trimmed by 8 bases and 7 bases, with 6 bases remaining between them. Per the germline V gene, CDR1 is SNHLY and CDR2 is FYNNEI. The length of the CDR3 is 10 residues. CDR3 sequence reads: CASGGNEQFF. The CDR3 DNA sequence: TGTGCCAGCGGGGGAAATGAGCAGTTCTTC.

This clonotype was seen repeatedly, ten times or more. This chain uses TRBV30 with TRBJ2-7, with D possibly TRBD1 on 6 matching bases. The CDR3 is 13 residues long. With 0 bases removed from V and 2 bases from J, the gap between germline ends came to 8 bases. The germline V gene encodes CDR1 GTSNPN and CDR2 SVGIG (reference sequence). CDR3 residues: CAWSVHRAYEQYF. The CDR3 bases are TGTGCCTGGAGTGTACACAGGGCCTACGAGCAGTACTTC.